This T cell receptor beta chain appears in the sequencing data of a study of regulatory T cells in long-lasting Graves disease. Study-level results: Persistent disease preferred TRBV28, TRBJ1-2 and TRBJ2-5. Shared public clonotypes totalled roughly 2,500 in persistent patients, compared with approximately 970 in new patients.

The CDR3 runs 12 residues. Trimming pared 4 bases from V and 3 bases from J, leaving 9 bases between. Germline V lookup: CDR1 SQVTM, CDR2 ANQGSEA. HTBI primers from iRepertoire and Arm-PCR of CDR3 regions yielded the TCR beta libraries. Each CDR3 protein is one row after TCRdb ran MiXCR on the multiplex PCR reads. The sample has roughly 350,000 distinct CDR3 sequences; around 15% are singletons. In its sample, this clonotype was seen many times. Its target is unknown. As for time point: newly diagnosed GD, antithyroid drugs for less than 3 months. PBMCs provided the RNA from which the TCR library was made. This same sample was also taken into another study, of T cells in Graves' hyperthyroidism and ophthalmopathy.

The origin of this receptor is a middle-aged man with Graves disease. Sequences were derived from peripheral blood mononuclear cells (PBMCs), sampled at new diagnosis, from a patient treated with antithyroid drugs. This sequence joins TRBV29-1 and TRBJ2-5; D gene uncertain. CDR3 nucleotides: TGCAGCGTTGTACCATCCGAAGAGACCCAGTACTTC. Protein product: CSVVPSEETQYF.